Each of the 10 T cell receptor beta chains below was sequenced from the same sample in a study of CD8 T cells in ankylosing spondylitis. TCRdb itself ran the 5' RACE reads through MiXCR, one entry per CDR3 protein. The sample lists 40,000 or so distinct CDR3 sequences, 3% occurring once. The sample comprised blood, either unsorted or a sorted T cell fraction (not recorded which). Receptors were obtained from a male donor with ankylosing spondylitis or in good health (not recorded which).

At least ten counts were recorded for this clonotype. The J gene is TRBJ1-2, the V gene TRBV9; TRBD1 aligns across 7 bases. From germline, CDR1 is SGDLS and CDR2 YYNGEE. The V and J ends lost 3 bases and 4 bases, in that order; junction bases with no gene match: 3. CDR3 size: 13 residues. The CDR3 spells CASSGDSPYGYTF. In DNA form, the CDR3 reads TGTGCCAGCAGCGGGGACAGCCCCTATGGCTACACCTTC.

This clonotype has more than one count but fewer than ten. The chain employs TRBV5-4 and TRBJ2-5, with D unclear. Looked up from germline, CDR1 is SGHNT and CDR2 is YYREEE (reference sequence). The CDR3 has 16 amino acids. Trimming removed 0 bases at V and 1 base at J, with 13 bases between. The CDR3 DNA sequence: TGTGCCAGCAGCTTGGTCGCCCAAGGCGGCCAAGAGACCCAGTACTTC. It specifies CASSLVAQGGQETQYF. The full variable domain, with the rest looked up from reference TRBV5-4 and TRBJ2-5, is ETGVTQSPTHLIKTRGQQVTLRCSSQSGHNTVSWYQQALGQGPQFIFQYYREEENGRGNFPPRFSGLQFPNYSSELNVNALELDDSALYLCASSLVAQGGQETQYFGPGTRLLVL.

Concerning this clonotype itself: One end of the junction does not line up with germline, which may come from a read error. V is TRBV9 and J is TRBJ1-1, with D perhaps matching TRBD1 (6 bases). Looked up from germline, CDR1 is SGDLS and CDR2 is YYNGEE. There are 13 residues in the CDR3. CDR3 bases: TGTGCCAGCAGCTTACAGGGTATCACTGAAGCTCTCTTT. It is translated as CASSLQGITEALF.

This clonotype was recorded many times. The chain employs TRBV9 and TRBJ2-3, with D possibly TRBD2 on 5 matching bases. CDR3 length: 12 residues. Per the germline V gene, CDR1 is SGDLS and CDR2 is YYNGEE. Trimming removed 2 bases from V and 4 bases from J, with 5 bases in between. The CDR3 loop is CASSVSADTQYF. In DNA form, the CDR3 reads TGTGCCAGCAGCGTTAGCGCAGATACGCAGTATTTT.

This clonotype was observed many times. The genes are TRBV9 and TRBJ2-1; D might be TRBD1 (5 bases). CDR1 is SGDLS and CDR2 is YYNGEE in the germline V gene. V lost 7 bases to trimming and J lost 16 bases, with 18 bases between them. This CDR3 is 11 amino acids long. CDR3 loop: CASGDGHHRFF. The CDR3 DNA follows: TGTGCCAGCGGCGACGGACATCATCGTTTCTTC.

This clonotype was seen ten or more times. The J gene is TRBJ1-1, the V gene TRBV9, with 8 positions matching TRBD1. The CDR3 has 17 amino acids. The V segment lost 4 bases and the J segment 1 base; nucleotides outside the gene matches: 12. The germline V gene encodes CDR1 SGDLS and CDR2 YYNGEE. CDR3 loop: CASSSPSDRGGNTEAFF. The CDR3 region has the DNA TGTGCCAGCAGCTCTCCCAGCGACAGGGGCGGGAACACTGAAGCTTTCTTT.

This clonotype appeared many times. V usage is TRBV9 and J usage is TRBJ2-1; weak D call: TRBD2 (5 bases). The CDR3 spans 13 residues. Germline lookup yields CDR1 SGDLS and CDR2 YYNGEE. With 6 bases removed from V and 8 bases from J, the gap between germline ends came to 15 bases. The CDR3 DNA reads TGTGCCAGCAAAAGAGGAACTAGGGATGAGCAGTTCTTC. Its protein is CASKRGTRDEQFF.

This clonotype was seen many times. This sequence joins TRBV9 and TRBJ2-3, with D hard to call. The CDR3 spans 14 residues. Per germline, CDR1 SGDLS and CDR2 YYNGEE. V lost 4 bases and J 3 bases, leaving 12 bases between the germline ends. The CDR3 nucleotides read TGTGCCAGCAGCCCCCCAGGCCAGACAGATACGCAGTATTTT. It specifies CASSPPGQTDTQYF. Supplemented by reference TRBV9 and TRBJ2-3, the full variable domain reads DSGVTQTPKHLITATGQRVTLRCSPRSGDLSVYWYQQSLDQGLQFLIQYYNGEERAKGNILERFSAQQFPDLHSELNLSSLELGDSALYFCASSPPGQTDTQYFGPGTRLTVL.

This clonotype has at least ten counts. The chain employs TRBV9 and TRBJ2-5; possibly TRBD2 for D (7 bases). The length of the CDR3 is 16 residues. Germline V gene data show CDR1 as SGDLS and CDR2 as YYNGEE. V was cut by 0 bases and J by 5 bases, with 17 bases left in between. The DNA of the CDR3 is TGTGCCAGCAGCGTAGCGGCGGGGGCCCCGAGGGAGACCCAGTACTTC. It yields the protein CASSVAAGAPRETQYF.

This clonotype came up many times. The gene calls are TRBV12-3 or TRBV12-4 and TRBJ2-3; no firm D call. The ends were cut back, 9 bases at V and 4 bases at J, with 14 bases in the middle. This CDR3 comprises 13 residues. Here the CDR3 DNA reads TGTGCCAGGCCACGGCCCGGCGCAGATACGCAGTATTTT. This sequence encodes CARPRPGADTQYF.